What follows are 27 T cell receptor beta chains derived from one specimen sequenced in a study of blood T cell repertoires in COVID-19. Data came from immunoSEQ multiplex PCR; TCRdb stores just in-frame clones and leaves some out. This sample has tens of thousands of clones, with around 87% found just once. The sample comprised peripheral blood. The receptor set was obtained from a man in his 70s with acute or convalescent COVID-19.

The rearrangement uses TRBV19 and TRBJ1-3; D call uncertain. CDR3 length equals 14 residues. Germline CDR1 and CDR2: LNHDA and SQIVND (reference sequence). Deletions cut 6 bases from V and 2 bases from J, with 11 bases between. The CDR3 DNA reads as TGTGCCAGTAGCTTCACGGGAGCTGGAAACACCATATATTTT. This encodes CASSFTGAGNTIYF.

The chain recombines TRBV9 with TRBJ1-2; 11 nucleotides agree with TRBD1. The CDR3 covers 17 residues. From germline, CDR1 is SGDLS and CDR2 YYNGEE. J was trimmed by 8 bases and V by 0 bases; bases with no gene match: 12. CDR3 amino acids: CASSVGTGGDLWRGYTF. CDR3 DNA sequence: TGTGCCAGCAGCGTAGGGACAGGGGGCGATCTGTGGCGCGGCTACACCTTC.

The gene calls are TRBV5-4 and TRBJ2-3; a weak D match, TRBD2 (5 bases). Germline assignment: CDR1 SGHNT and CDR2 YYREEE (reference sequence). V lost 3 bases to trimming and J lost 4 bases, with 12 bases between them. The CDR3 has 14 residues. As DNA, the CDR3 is TGTGCCAGCAGCTGGATTGAGAGGGCAGATACGCAGTATTTT. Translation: CASSWIERADTQYF.

The CDR3 reads CASTLRDTTDTQYF. The CDR3 nucleotides are TGTGCCAGTACCCTCCGGGACACCACAGATACGCAGTATTTT. This rearrangement joins TRBV19 to TRBJ2-3; possibly TRBD1 for D (6 bases). Trimming took off 7 bases at V and 2 bases at J, with 13 bases between the two ends. The CDR3 spans 14 residues. Germline CDR1 reads LNHDA; CDR2 reads SQIVND (reference sequence).

Written as DNA, the CDR3 is TGTGCCAGTAGTATAGGGGGGCGATCCAGCGGGAGTAGGGATGAGCAGTTCTTC. Amino acid sequence: CASSIGGRSSGSRDEQFF. The V and J genes are TRBV19 and TRBJ2-1; 8 bases map to TRBD2. The germline CDR1 and CDR2 sequences are LNHDA and SQIVND (reference sequence). This CDR3 region has 18 residues. Trimming at V came to 1 base and at J to 8 bases, leaving 16 bases not matched to a gene.

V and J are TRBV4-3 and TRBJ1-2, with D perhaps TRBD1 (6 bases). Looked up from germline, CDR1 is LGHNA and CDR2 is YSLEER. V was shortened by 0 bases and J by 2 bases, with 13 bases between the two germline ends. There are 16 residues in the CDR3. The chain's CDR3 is CASSQDRGGQNYGYTF. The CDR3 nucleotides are TGCGCCAGCAGCCAAGATCGGGGTGGACAGAACTATGGCTACACCTTC.

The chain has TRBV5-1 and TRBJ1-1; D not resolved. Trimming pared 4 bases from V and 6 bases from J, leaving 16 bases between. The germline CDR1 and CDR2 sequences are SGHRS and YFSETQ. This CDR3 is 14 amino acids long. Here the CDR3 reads CASSPDPGLAEAFF. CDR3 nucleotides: TGCGCCAGCAGCCCGGACCCCGGACTGGCTGAAGCTTTCTTT.

This CDR3 is CASSPRPGQNYGYTF. CDR3 bases: TGTGCCAGCAGCCCCCGACCGGGACAAAACTATGGCTACACCTTC. The genes are TRBV9 and TRBJ1-2; a weak D match, TRBD1 (6 bases). Between the trimmed V and J ends, which lost 4 bases and 2 bases, there was a span of 15 bases. The CDR3 is made up of 15 amino acids. The germline V gene has CDR1 SGDLS and CDR2 YYNGEE.

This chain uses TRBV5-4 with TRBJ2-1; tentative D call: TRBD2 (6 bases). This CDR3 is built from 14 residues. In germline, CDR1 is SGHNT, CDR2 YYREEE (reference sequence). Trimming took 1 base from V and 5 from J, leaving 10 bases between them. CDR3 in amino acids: CASSLPGDNNEQFF. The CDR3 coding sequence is TGTGCCAGCAGCTTGCCGGGAGACAACAATGAGCAGTTCTTC.

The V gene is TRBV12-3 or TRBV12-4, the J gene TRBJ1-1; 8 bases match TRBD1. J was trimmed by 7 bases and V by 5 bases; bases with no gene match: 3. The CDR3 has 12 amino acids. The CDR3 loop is CASSMDRVEAFF. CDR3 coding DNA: TGTGCCAGCAGTATGGACAGGGTTGAAGCTTTCTTT.

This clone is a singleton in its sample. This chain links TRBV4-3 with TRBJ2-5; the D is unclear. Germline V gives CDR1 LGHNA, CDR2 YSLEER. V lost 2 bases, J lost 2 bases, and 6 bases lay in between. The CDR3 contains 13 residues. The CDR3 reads CASSQYRQETQYF. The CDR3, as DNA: TGCGCCAGCAGCCAATACAGACAAGAGACCCAGTACTTC.

CDR3 region: CAVKVAGGRDEQFF. The CDR3 nucleotides read TGTGCCGTCAAGGTTGCGGGAGGGAGGGATGAGCAGTTCTTC. The chain combines TRBV10-3 with TRBJ2-1, with TRBD2 matching 9 bases. Per germline, CDR1 ENHRY and CDR2 SYGVKD. Trimming at V came to 11 bases and at J to 8 bases, leaving 13 bases not matched to a gene. This CDR3 has 14 amino acids.

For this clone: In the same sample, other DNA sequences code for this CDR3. Here the CDR3 reads CSARGGYEQYF. In DNA, the CDR3 is TGCAGTGCTAGGGGGGGCTACGAGCAGTACTTC. V gene TRBV20-1 combines with J gene TRBJ2-7, with TRBD2 as a possible D gene (6 bases). The CDR3 is 11 residues long. In germline, CDR1 is DFQATT, CDR2 SNEGSKA (reference sequence). V lost 3 bases to trimming and J lost 3 bases, with 6 bases between them.

CDR3: CASSFGGNSPLHF. The CDR3 nucleotides read TGTGCCAGCAGCTTCGGGGGGAATTCACCCCTCCACTTT. The chain employs TRBV5-5 and TRBJ1-6; D is perhaps TRBD1 (5 bases). The CDR3 is made up of 13 amino acids. CDR1 and CDR2 (germline): SGHKS, YYEKEE (reference sequence). Trimming took 2 bases from V and 7 from J, leaving 7 bases between them.

CDR3 nucleotide sequence: TGTGCCAGCAGCTTAGTCGGGCAGGGGGCGCAGAATTCACCCCTCCACTTT. As protein: CASSLVGQGAQNSPLHF. The V gene is TRBV7-2, the J gene TRBJ1-6; 8 bases line up with TRBD1. The V gene end was trimmed by 1 base and the J gene end by 7 bases; junction bases not matched to a gene: 9. Germline CDR1 SGHTA, CDR2 FQGNSA. This CDR3 has 17 residues.

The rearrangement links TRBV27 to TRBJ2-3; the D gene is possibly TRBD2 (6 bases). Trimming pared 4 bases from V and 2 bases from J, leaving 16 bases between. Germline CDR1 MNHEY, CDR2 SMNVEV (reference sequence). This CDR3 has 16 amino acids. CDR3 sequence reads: CASSSPFSGYTDTQYF. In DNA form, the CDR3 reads TGTGCCAGCAGTTCTCCCTTTAGCGGCTACACAGATACGCAGTATTTT.

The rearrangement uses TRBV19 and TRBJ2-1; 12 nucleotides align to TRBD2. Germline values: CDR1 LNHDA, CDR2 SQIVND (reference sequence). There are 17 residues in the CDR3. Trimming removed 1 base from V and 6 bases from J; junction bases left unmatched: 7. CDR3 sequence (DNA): TGTGCCAGTAGTATAGGGCTAGCGGGAGGGCCCGCCAATGAGCAGTTCTTC. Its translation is CASSIGLAGGPANEQFF.

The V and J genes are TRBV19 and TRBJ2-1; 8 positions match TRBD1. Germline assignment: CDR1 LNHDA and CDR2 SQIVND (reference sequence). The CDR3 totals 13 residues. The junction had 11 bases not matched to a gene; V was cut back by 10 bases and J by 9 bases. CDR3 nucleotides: TGTGCCACCGAGGGACAGGTGGACAGTGAGCAGTTCTTC. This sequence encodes CATEGQVDSEQFF.

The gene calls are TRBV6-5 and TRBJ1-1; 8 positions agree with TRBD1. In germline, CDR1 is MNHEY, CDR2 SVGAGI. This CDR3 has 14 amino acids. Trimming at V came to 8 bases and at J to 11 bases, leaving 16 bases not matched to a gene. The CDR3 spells CASSSSGQEAYAFF. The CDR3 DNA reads TGTGCCAGCTCTAGCTCGGGACAGGAGGCGTATGCTTTCTTT.

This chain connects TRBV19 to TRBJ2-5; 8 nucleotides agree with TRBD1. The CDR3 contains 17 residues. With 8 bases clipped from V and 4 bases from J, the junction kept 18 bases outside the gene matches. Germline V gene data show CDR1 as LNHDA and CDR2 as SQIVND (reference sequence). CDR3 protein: CASSDQQGASRGETQYF. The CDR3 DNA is TGTGCCAGTTCCGACCAGCAGGGGGCTTCTCGGGGAGAGACCCAGTACTTC. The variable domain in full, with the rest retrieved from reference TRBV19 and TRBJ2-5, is DGGITQSPKYLFRKEGQNVTLSCEQNLNHDAMYWYRQDPGQGLRLIYYSQIVNDFQKGDIAEGYSVSREKKESFPLTVTSAQKNPTAFYLCASSDQQGASRGETQYFGPGTRLLVL.

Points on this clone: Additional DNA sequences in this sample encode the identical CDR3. DNA for the CDR3: TGTGCCAGCAGCTTTTATAGCAATCAGCCCCAGCATTTT. Its translation is CASSFYSNQPQHF. The rearrangement uses TRBV7-2 and TRBJ1-5, with D unresolved. V was clipped by 3 bases and J by 0 bases, with 3 bases between them. Germline V gene data show CDR1 as SGHTA and CDR2 as FQGNSA. The CDR3 length is 13 residues.

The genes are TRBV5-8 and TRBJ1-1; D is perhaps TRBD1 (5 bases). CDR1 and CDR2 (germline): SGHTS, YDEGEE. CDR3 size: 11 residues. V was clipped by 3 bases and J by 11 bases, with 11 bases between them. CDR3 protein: CASSSRDVAFF. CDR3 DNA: TGTGCCAGCAGCTCCAGGGATGTGGCTTTCTTT.

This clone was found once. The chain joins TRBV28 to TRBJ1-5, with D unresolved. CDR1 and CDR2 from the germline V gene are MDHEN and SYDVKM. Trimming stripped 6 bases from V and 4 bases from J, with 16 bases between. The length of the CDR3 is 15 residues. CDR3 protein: CASSGVIGGNQPQHF. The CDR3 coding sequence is TGTGCCAGCAGCGGGGTTATTGGAGGAAATCAGCCCCAGCATTTT.

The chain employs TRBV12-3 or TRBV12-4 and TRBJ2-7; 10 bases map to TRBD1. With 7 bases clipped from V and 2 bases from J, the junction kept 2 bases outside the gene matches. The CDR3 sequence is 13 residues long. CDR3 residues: CASKGTGAYEQYF. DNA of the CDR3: TGTGCCAGCAAAGGGACAGGGGCCTACGAGCAGTACTTC.

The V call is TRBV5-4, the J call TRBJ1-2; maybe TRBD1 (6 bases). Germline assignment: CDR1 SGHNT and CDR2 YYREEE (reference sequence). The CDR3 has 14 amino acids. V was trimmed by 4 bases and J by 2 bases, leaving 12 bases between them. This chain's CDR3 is CASSPRGGNYGYTF. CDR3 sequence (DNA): TGTGCCAGCAGCCCGAGGGGGGGGAACTATGGCTACACCTTC.

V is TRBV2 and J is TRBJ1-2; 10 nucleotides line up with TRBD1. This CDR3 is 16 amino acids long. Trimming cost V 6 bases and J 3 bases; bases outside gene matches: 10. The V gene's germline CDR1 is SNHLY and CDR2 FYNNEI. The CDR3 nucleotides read TGTGCCAGCAGGGACTATGTTGGACAGGGGGACTATGGCTACACCTTC. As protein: CASRDYVGQGDYGYTF.

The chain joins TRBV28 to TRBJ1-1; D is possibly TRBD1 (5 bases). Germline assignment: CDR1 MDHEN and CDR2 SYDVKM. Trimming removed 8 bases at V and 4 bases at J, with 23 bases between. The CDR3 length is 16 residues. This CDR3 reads CASYGGSSFLATEAFF. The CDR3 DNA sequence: TGTGCCAGCTATGGGGGGAGTTCCTTTTTAGCCACTGAAGCTTTCTTT.